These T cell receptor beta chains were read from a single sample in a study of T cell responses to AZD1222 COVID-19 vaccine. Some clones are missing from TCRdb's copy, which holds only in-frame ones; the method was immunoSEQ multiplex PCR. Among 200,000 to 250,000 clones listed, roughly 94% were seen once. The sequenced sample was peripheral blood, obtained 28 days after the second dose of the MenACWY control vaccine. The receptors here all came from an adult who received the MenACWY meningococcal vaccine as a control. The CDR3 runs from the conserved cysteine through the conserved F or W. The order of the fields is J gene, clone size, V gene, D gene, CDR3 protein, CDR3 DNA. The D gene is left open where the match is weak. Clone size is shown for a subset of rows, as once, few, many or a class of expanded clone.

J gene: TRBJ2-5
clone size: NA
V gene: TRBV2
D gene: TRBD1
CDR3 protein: CASLWTGQETQYF
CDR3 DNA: TGTGCCAGCCTATGGACAGGGCAAGAGACCCAGTACTTC

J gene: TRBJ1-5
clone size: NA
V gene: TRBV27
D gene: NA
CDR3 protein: CASRQGGQPQHF
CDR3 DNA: TGTGCCAGCAGACAGGGAGGTCAGCCCCAGCATTTT

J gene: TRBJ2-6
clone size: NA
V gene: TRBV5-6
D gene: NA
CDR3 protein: CASSFTGSGANVLTF
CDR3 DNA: TGTGCCAGCAGTTTTACAGGTTCTGGGGCCAACGTCCTGACTTTC

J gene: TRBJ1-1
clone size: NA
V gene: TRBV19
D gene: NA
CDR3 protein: CASQWGGRGASEAFF
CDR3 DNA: TGTGCCAGCCAGTGGGGCGGTAGGGGGGCATCTGAAGCTTTCTTT

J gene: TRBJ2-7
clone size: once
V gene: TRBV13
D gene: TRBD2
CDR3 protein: CASSFEPGLGLVEQYF
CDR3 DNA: TGTGCCAGCAGCTTCGAGCCGGGACTAGGCTTAGTCGAGCAGTACTTC

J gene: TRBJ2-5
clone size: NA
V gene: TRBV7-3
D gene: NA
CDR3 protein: CASSLQGPQGTQYF
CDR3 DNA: TGTGCCAGCAGCTTGCAGGGCCCTCAAGGGACCCAGTACTTC

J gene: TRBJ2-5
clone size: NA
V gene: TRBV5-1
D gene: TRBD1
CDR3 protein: CASSFGTGVLGETQYF
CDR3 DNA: TGCGCCAGCAGCTTCGGGACAGGGGTGTTGGGTGAGACCCAGTACTTC

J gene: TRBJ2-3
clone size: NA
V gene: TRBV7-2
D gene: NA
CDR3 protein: CASSLVLASTDTQYF
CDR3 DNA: TGTGCCAGCAGCTTAGTACTAGCTAGCACAGATACGCAGTATTTT

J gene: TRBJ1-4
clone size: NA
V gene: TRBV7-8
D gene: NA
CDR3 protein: CASTQGLANEKLFF
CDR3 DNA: TGTGCCAGCACCCAAGGGTTAGCTAATGAAAAACTGTTTTTT

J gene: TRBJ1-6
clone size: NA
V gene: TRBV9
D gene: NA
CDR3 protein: CASSVAQSNNSPLHF
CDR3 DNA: TGTGCCAGCAGCGTAGCACAGAGCAACAATTCACCCCTCCACTTT

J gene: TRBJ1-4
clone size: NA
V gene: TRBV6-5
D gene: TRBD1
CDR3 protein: CASSLGQGDEKLFF
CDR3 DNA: TGTGCCAGCAGTTTGGGACAGGGCGACGAAAAACTGTTTTTT

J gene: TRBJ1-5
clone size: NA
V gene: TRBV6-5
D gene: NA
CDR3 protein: CASSGQMLNQPQHF
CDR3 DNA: TGTGCCAGCAGCGGACAGATGCTGAATCAGCCCCAGCATTTT

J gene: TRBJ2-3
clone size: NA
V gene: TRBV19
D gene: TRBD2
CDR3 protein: CASSHIRTSGRTDTQYF
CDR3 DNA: TGTGCCAGTAGTCATATCCGGACTAGCGGGAGAACAGATACGCAGTATTTT

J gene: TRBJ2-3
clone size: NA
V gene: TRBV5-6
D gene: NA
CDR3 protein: CASSLRGIGTDTQYF
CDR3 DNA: TGTGCCAGCAGCTTGAGAGGGATAGGCACAGATACGCAGTATTTT

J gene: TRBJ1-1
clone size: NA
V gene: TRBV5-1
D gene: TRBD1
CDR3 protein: CASSSGTGNVEAFF
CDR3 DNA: TGCGCCAGCAGCTCAGGGACAGGGAATGTAGAAGCTTTCTTT

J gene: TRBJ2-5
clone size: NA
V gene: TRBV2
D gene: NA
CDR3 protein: CASSDTSYQETQYF
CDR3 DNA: TGTGCCAGCAGTGATACTAGCTACCAAGAGACCCAGTACTTC

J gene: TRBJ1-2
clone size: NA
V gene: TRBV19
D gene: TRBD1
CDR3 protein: CASSIEGQGAPANYGYTF
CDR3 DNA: TGTGCCAGTAGTATAGAGGGACAGGGGGCTCCAGCTAACTATGGCTACACCTTC

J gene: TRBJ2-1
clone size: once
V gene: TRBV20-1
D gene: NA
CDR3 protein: CSARAVGEQFF
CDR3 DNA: TGCAGTGCTAGAGCAGTGGGAGAGCAGTTCTTC